The sequence of this TCR beta chain was determined in a study of metastatic and nonmetastatic thyroid tumors. About the research overall: Repertoires from blood and tumor or nodule tissue of malignant and benign thyroid patients were compared. General study findings and limits: When malignant thyroid tumors were compared with benign nodules, TCR beta diversity was reportedly significantly higher in the malignant tumors. This held in both blood and tumor samples.

This clone came up many times. Its antigen remains unknown. Nobody among the patients had been given any treatment before thyroid surgery. As originally analysed: Clinicopathological groups of papillary thyroid cancer showed CDR3 differences that were used to build a distant-metastasis classifier. TCRdb ran MiXCR on the PCR reads. These V and J calls originate from TCRdb's pipeline instead of the authors' own analysis. The sample includes around 42,000 clones, around 10% seen only once; the top ten take around 9.7%. The CDR3 spans 14 residues. The V gene end was trimmed by 10 bases and the J gene end by 6 bases; junction bases not matched to a gene: 9. Germline assignment: CDR1 ENHRY and CDR2 SYGVKD.

This chain connects TRBV10-3 to TRBJ1-5; 10 bases are a match to TRBD1. The sequence derives from a male donor with papillary thyroid cancer or a benign thyroid nodule (not recorded which). Some clones in this sample may be carry-over from other donors' samples. Sequenced: blood. Here the CDR3 DNA reads TGTGCCACAGGGACAGGGGATGGGGGTCAGCCCCAGCATTTT. It codes for CATGTGDGGQPQHF.